This TCR beta chain came from a study of blood T cell repertoires in COVID-19. The protocol was immunoSEQ multiplex PCR, while the TCRdb copy is restricted to in-frame clones and leaves out a portion. The data contain about 120,000 clones, roughly 89% of them singletons. Trimming removed 4 bases from V and 3 bases from J; junction bases left unmatched: 3. There are 14 residues in the CDR3. Per the germline V gene, CDR1 is SGHRS and CDR2 is YFSETQ. The origin of this receptor is a woman in her 30s who had recovered from COVID-19. The chain combines TRBV5-1 with TRBJ2-3, with 9 bases matching TRBD2. Sequenced input: PBMCs or T cells enriched from blood (not recorded which). The CDR3 nucleotides are TGCGCCAGCAGCCTTAGCGGGAGAACAGATACGCAGTATTTT. Protein product: CASSLSGRTDTQYF.